The 16 T cell receptor beta chains reported below all come from one sample, sequenced in a study of T cells in Graves' hyperthyroidism and ophthalmopathy. TCR beta CDR3 region amplification was performed from RNA transcripts. With the HTBI primer set, the TCR CDR3 went through a first round of RT-PCR. One entry per CDR3 protein results from TCRdb running MiXCR on the multiplex PCR reads. Of about 380,000 distinct CDR3 sequences detected, less than 20% appear once; the ten largest clones hold around two fifths. Sequencing was done on a sample of blood. The receptors here all came from a man between 18 and 29 years old with Graves' ophthalmopathy.

This clonotype was seen repeatedly, ten times or more. The chain uses TRBV2 and TRBJ2-7; TRBD1 aligns across 7 bases. Per germline, CDR1 SNHLY and CDR2 FYNNEI. Germline trimming cut 0 bases from V and 4 bases from J; bases unmatched to any gene: 3. The CDR3 extends over 14 amino acids. The CDR3 DNA sequence: TGTGCCAGCAGTGAAGCCAGGGGGATGTACGAGCAGTACTTC. Amino acids: CASSEARGMYEQYF.

This clonotype was detected a few times. The chain employs TRBV9 and TRBJ1-5, with D maybe TRBD1 (5 bases). Germline lookup yields CDR1 SGDLS and CDR2 YYNGEE. V was pared by 0 bases and J by 8 bases, with 12 bases between. The CDR3 has 14 amino acids. The CDR3 is CASSVGQGSEPQHF. DNA for the CDR3: TGTGCCAGCAGCGTAGGGCAGGGTTCGGAGCCCCAGCATTTT.

The chain couples TRBV18 to TRBJ1-2, with 9 nucleotides matching TRBD1. V shed 5 bases, J shed 7 bases, and the junction held 8 bases outside the gene matches. The CDR3 contains 14 residues. Germline lookup yields CDR1 KGHSH and CDR2 LQKENI. The DNA for the CDR3 is TGTGCCAGCTCATCAAGACAGGGACAGGGTGGCTACACCTTC. Translated, it gives CASSSRQGQGGYTF.

Regarding this clonotype: A much larger clone lies a single base off, so this may be a read error. The conserved phenylalanine or tryptophan is not found at the CDR3 terminus, so this likely reflects a read error. The chain employs TRBV2 and TRBJ1-5; D is uncertain. The CDR3 is 13 residues long. Germline assignment: CDR1 SNHLY and CDR2 FYNNEI. Trimming took off 7 bases at V and 4 bases at J, with 11 bases between the two ends. The CDR3: CASKGRENQPQHL. For the CDR3, the DNA is TGTGCCAGCAAAGGAAGGGAGAATCAGCCCCAGCATCTT.

This clonotype was counted a few times. The chain joins TRBV15 to TRBJ1-5, with D unclear. V shed 1 base and J shed 2 bases, with 15 bases lying between them. The CDR3 contains 17 residues. Germline assignment: CDR1 LNHNV and CDR2 YYDKDF (reference sequence). CDR3 sequence: CATSRVLEGKGNQPQHF. The CDR3 region has the DNA TGTGCCACCAGCAGAGTTTTGGAAGGGAAGGGCAATCAGCCCCAGCATTTT.

This clonotype was seen a few times. As DNA, the CDR3 is TGTGCCAGAGACGGTGGTACCTACAATGAGCAGTTCTTC. Protein sequence: CARDGGTYNEQFF. The chain combines TRBV7-9 with TRBJ2-1; D is unclear. With 9 bases removed from V and 2 bases from J, the gap between germline ends came to 11 bases. The CDR3 runs to 13 residues. CDR1 and CDR2 from the germline V gene are SEHNR and FQNEAQ (reference sequence). The full variable domain, with the rest looked up from reference TRBV7-9 and TRBJ2-1, is DTGVSQNPRHKITKRGQNVTFRCDPISEHNRLYWYRQTLGQGPEFLTYFQNEAQLEKSRLLSDRFSAERPKGSFSTLEIQRTEQGDSAMYLCARDGGTYNEQFFGPGTRLTVL.

This chain links TRBV20-1 with TRBJ2-2; 7 bases match TRBD2. V lost 1 base and J lost 6; bases outside the gene matches: 8. The CDR3 is made up of 15 amino acids. The germline V gene encodes CDR1 DFQATT and CDR2 SNEGSKA (reference sequence). The CDR3 region has the DNA TGCAGTGCTAGAGCTGAGGTTGGGGGGGCCGGGGAGCTGTTTTTT. Amino acid sequence: CSARAEVGGAGELFF.

A note on this clonotype: A much larger clone is a single base away; this may be a read error. The chain uses TRBV28 and TRBJ1-5; D might be TRBD1 (5 bases). Germline CDR1 and CDR2: MDHEN and SYDVKM. V lost 8 bases and J 5 bases, leaving 16 bases between the germline ends. The CDR3 is 14 amino acids. The CDR3 bases are TGTGCCAGCCATCGGGGGTCCCCGGATCAGCCCCAGCATTTT. Protein product: CASHRGSPDQPQHF. Combining the CDR3 with reference TRBV28 and TRBJ1-5 gives the whole variable domain DVKVTQSSRYLVKRTGEKVFLECVQDMDHENMFWYRQDPGLGLRLIYFSYDVKMKEKGDIPEGYSVSREKKERFSLILESASTNQTSMYLCASHRGSPDQPQHFGDGTRLSIL.

The sample holds a few counts of this clonotype. This chain links TRBV3-1 with TRBJ2-5, with D unclear. V lost 5 bases and J 5 bases, leaving 18 bases between the germline ends. The CDR3 is 15 amino acids. The germline V gene encodes CDR1 LGHDT and CDR2 YNNKEL (reference sequence). CDR3 loop: CASSLSRPYGETQYF. The CDR3 DNA is TGTGCCAGCAGCTTAAGTCGCCCCTATGGGGAGACCCAGTACTTC.

V usage is TRBV5-1 and J usage is TRBJ2-7, with D possibly being TRBD1 (6 bases). CDR3 length equals 15 residues. V shed 1 base and J shed 0 bases, with 11 bases lying between them. Germline loops: CDR1 SGHRS, CDR2 YFSETQ. This CDR3 is CASSLSRTVSYEQYF. The CDR3 nucleotides are TGCGCCAGCAGCTTGTCCCGGACAGTCTCCTACGAGCAGTACTTC.

The chain couples TRBV20-1 to TRBJ1-6; a possible D gene is TRBD1 (6 bases). V was pared by 2 bases and J by 4 bases, with 21 bases between. Germline V gene lookup returns CDR1 DFQATT and CDR2 SNEGSKA (reference sequence). The CDR3 spans 18 residues. The CDR3 DNA reads as TGCAGTGCTAGAAGGGGGGCCGGTAGGGCAGAATATAATTCACCCCTCCACTTT. Translated, it gives CSARRGAGRAEYNSPLHF.

This clonotype was observed a handful of times. This sequence joins TRBV9 and TRBJ2-3, with TRBD2 matching over 9 bases. CDR3 length equals 16 residues. V lost 0 bases, J lost 6 bases, and 8 bases stayed unmatched. Germline V gene data show CDR1 as SGDLS and CDR2 as YYNGEE. The CDR3, as DNA: TGTGCCAGCAGCGTAGGGCGCGGGGGGGCCTCGGATACGCAGTATTTT. Residues: CASSVGRGGASDTQYF.

This clonotype was recorded at least ten times. The chain carries TRBV6-1 and TRBJ2-7; 11 nucleotides agree with TRBD1. V gave up 5 bases and J gave up 5 bases; unmatched junction bases: 8. Germline assignment: CDR1 MNHNS and CDR2 SASEGT. The CDR3 is 15 residues long. The CDR3: CASSSPGQGADEQYF. Written as DNA, the CDR3 is TGTGCCAGCAGTTCCCCCGGACAGGGGGCGGACGAGCAGTACTTC.

This clonotype was seen ten or more times. The chain couples TRBV5-1 to TRBJ2-5; 8 bases line up with TRBD2. This CDR3 comprises 17 residues. J lost 0 bases, V lost 0 bases, and 7 bases had no gene match. Germline lookup yields CDR1 SGHRS and CDR2 YFSETQ. The CDR3 sequence: CASSLANPAGDQETQYF. CDR3 in DNA: TGCGCCAGCAGCTTGGCCAATCCAGCGGGGGACCAAGAGACCCAGTACTTC.

The chain recombines TRBV6-2 or TRBV6-3 with TRBJ1-5; D remains unclear. The V gene lost 0 bases and the J gene lost 0 bases, with 9 bases spanning the gap. Germline CDR1 reads MNHEY; CDR2 reads SVGEGT. The CDR3 has 16 residues. CDR3: CASSYSNPASNQPQHF. The DNA for the CDR3 is TGTGCCAGCAGTTACTCGAACCCAGCTAGCAATCAGCCCCAGCATTTT.

The V and J genes are TRBV3-1 and TRBJ1-3, with TRBD1 identical over 7 bases. CDR3 size: 18 residues. Germline loops: CDR1 LGHDT, CDR2 YNNKEL (reference sequence). The J segment lost 0 bases and the V segment lost 5 bases, leaving 13 bases of the junction unmatched. CDR3 in DNA: TGTGCCAGCAGCTCCCTACCGACAGGGACAAGCTCTGGAAACACCATATATTTT. It specifies CASSSLPTGTSSGNTIYF.